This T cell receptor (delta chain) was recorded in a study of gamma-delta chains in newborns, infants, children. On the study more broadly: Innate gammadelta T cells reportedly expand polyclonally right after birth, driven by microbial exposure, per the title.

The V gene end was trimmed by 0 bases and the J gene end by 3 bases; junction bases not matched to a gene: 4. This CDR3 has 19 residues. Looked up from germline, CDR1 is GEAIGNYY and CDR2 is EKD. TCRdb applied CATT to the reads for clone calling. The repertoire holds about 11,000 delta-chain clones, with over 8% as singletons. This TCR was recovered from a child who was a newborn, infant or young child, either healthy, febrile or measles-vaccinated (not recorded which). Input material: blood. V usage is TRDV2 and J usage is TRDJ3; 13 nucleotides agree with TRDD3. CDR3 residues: CACDTTGGYANWDTRQMFF. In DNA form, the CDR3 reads TGTGCCTGTGACACCACTGGGGGATACGCGAACTGGGACACCCGACAGATGTTTTTC.